The text below deals with one TCR beta chain. Trimming stripped 6 bases from V and 2 bases from J, with 19 bases between. This CDR3 has 16 amino acids. Germline V lookup: CDR1 SGDLS, CDR2 YYNGEE. The sample is drawn from a study of T cell changes during pregnancy in multiple sclerosis. Only in-frame clones appear in the TCRdb table, and some are missing; sequencing was by immunoSEQ multiplex PCR. Of some 54,000 clones listed, approximately 93% are singletons. This chain joins TRBV9 and TRBJ2-3, with a possible D match to TRBD2 (6 bases). The sequences come from peripheral blood, collected after pregnancy. This clonotype was obtained from a female donor with multiple sclerosis, enrolled in a pregnancy study. Here the CDR3 reads CASTTGDGTFTDTQYF. The CDR3, as DNA: TGTGCCAGCACCACGGGGGACGGGACTTTCACAGATACGCAGTATTTT.